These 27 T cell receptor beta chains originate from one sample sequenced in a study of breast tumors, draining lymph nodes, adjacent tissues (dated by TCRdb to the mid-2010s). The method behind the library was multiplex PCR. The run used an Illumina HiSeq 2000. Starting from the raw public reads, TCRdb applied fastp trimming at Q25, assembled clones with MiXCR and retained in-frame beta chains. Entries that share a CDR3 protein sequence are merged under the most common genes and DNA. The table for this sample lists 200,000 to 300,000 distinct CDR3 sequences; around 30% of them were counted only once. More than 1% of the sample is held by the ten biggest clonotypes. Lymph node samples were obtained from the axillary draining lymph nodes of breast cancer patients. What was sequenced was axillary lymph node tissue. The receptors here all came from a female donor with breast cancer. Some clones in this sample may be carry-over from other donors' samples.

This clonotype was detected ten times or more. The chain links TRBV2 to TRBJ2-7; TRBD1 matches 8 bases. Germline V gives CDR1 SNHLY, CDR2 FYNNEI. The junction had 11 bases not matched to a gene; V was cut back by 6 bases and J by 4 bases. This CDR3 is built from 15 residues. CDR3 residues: CASRAARTGTYEQYF. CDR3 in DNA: TGTGCCAGCAGAGCCGCTAGGACAGGGACGTACGAGCAGTACTTC. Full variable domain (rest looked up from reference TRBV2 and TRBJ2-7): EPEVTQTPSHQVTQMGQEVILRCVPISNHLYFYWYRQILGQKVEFLVSFYNNEISEKSEIFDDQFSVERPDGSNFTLKIRSTKLEDSAMYFCASRAARTGTYEQYFGPGTRLTVT.

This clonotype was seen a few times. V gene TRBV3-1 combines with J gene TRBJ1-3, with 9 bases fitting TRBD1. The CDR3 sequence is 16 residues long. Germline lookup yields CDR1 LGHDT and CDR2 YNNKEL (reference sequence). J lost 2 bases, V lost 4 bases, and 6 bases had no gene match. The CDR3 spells CASSRDREIPGNTIYF. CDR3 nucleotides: TGTGCCAGCAGCCGGGACAGGGAGATTCCTGGAAACACCATATATTTT.

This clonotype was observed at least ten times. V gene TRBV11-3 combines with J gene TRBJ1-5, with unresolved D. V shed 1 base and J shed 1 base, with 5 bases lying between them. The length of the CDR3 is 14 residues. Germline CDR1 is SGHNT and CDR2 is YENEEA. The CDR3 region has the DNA TGTGCCAGCAGCTTAGTGGGGAGCAATCAGCCCCAGCATTTT. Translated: CASSLVGSNQPQHF.

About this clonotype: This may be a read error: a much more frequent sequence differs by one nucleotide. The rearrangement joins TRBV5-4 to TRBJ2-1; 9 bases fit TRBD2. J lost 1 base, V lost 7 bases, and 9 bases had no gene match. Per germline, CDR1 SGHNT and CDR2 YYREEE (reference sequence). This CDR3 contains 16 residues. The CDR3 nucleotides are TGTGCCAGCGGCCGGACGAGCGGGGGGTCCTACAATGAGCAGTTCTTC. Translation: CASGRTSGGSYNEQFF.

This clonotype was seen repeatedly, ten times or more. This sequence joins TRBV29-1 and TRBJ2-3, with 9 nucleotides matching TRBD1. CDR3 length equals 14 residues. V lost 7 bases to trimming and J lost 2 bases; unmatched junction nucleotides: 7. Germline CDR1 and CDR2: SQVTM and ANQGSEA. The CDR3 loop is CSAVGQGDTDTQYF. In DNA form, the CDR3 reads TGCAGCGCCGTGGGACAGGGCGACACAGATACGCAGTATTTT.

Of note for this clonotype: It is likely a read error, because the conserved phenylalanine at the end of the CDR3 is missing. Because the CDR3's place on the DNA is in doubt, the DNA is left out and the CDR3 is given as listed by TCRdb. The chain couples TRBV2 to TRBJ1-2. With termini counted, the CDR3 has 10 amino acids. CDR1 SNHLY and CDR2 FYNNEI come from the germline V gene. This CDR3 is CASSHPASTY.

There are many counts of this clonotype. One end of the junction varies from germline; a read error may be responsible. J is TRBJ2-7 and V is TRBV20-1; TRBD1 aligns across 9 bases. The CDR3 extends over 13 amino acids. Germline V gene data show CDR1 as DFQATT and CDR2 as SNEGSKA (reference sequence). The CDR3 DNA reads TGCAGTGCAAGAGGGACAGGGAAGTACGAGCAGTACTTC. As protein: CSARGTGKYEQYF.

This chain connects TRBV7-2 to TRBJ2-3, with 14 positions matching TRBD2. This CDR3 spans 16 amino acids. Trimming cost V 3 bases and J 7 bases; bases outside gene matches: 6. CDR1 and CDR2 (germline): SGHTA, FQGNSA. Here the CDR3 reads CASSFGLAGGRHTQYF. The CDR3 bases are TGTGCCAGCAGCTTCGGACTAGCGGGAGGTCGTCATACGCAGTATTTT.

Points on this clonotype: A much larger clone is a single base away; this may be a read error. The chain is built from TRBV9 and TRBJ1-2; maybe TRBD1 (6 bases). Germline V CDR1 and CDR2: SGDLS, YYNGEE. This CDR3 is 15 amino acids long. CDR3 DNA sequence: TGTGCCAGCAGCGTAGCTATAGGGGGATGGGATGGCTCCACCTTC. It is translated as CASSVAIGGWDGSTF. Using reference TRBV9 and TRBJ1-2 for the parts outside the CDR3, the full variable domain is DSGVTQTPKHLITATGQRVTLRCSPRSGDLSVYWYQQSLDQGLQFLIQYYNGEERAKGNILERFSAQQFPDLHSELNLSSLELGDSALYFCASSVAIGGWDGSTFGSGTRLTVV.

CDR3 DNA sequence: TGTGCCAGCAGCGTGGGACTAGCGGGAGTAGGAGATACGCAGTATTTT. It encodes CASSVGLAGVGDTQYF. This chain links TRBV9 with TRBJ2-3; 14 bases agree with TRBD2. The CDR3 is 16 amino acids. Per the germline V gene, CDR1 is SGDLS and CDR2 is YYNGEE. V gave up 2 bases and J gave up 5 bases; unmatched junction bases: 4.

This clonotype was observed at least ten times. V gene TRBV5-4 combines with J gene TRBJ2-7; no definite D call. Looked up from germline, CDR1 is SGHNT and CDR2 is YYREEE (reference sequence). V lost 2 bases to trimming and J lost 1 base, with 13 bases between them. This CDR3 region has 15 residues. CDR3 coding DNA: TGTGCCAGCAGCTTTGGCAGCAGCTTATCCTACGAGCAGTACTTC. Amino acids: CASSFGSSLSYEQYF.

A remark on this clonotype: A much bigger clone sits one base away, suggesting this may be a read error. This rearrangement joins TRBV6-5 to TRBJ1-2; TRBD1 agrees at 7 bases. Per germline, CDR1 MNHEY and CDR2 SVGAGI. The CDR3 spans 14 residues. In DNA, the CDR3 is TGTGCCAGCAGTTACCAGGGGGTCGGCTATGGCTGCACCTTC. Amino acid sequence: CASSYQGVGYGCTF.

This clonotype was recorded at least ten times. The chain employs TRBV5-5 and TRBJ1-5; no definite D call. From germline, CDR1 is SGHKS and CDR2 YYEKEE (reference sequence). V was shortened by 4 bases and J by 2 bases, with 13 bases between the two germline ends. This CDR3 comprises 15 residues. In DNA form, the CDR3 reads TGTGCCAGCAGCCTCGGACTGTGGGGCAATCAGCCCCAGCATTTT. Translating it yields CASSLGLWGNQPQHF.

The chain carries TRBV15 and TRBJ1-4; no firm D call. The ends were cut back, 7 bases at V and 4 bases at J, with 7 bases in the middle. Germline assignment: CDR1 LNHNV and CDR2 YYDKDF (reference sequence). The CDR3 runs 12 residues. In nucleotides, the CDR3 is TGTGCCACCAACAAGGGTAATGAAAAACTGTTTTTT. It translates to CATNKGNEKLFF. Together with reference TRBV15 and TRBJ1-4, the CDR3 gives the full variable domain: DAMVIQNPRYQVTQFGKPVTLSCSQTLNHNVMYWYQQKSSQAPKLLFHYYDKDFNNEADTPDNFQSRRPNTSFCFLDIRSPGLGDTAMYLCATNKGNEKLFFGSGTQLSVL.

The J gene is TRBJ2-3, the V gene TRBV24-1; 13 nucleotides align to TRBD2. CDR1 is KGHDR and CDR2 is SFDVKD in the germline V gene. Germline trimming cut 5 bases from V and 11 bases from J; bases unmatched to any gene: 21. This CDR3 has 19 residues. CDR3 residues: CATSGGLAGVSASYNEQYF. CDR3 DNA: TGTGCCACCAGTGGCGGACTAGCGGGAGTGTCGGCGTCCTACAATGAGCAGTATTTT.

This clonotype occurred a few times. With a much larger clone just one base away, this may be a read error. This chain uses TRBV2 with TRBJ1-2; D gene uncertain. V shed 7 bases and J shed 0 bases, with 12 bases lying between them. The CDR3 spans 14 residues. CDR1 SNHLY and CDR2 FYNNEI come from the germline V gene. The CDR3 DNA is TGTGCCAGCATCTTCCCGGGTGCTAACTATGGCTACACCTTC. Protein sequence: CASIFPGANYGYTF.

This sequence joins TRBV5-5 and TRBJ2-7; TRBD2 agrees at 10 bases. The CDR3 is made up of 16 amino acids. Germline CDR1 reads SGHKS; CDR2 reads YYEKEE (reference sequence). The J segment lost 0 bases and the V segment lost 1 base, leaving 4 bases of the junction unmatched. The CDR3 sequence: CASSLPSGGISYEQYF. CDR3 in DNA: TGTGCCAGCAGCTTGCCTAGCGGGGGTATCTCCTACGAGCAGTACTTC.

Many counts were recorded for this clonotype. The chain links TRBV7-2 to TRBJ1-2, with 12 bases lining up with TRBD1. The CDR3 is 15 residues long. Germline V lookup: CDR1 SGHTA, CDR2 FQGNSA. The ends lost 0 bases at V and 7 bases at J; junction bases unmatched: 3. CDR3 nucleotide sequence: TGTGCCAGCAGCTTAGCCGGGACAGGGGGCCTTGGCTACACCTTC. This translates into CASSLAGTGGLGYTF. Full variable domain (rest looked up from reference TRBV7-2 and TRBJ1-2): GAGVSQSPSNKVTEKGKDVELRCDPISGHTALYWYRQSLGQGLEFLIYFQGNSAPDKSGLPSDRFSAERTGGSVSTLTIQRTQQEDSAVYLCASSLAGTGGLGYTFGSGTRLTVV.

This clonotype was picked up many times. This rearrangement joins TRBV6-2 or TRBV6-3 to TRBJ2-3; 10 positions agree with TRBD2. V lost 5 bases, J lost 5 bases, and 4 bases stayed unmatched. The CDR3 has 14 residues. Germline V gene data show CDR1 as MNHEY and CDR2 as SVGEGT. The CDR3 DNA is TGTGCCAGCAGTATAGCGGGAGGAGGAGATACGCAGTATTTT. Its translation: CASSIAGGGDTQYF.

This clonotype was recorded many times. This CDR3 is CASSLAPLARYNEQFF. The DNA of the CDR3 is TGTGCCAGCAGCTTGGCCCCACTAGCACGGTACAATGAGCAGTTCTTC. This chain uses TRBV5-8 with TRBJ2-1; D may be TRBD2 (6 bases). In germline, CDR1 is SGHTS, CDR2 YDEGEE. The CDR3 covers 16 residues. Deletions cut 0 bases from V and 4 bases from J, with 14 bases between.

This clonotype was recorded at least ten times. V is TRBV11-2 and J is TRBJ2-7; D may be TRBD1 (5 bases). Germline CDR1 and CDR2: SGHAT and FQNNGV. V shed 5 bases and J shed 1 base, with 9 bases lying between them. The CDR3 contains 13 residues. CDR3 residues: CASSQGPSYEQYF. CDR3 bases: TGTGCCAGCAGCCAGGGTCCGTCCTACGAGCAGTACTTC.

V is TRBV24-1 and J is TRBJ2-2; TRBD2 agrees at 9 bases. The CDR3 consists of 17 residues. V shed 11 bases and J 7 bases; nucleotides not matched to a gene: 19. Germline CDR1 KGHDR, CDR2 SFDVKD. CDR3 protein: CASRGTEAGGSRGELFF. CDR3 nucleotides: TGTGCCAGCAGGGGAACGGAAGCGGGAGGCTCTCGCGGGGAGCTGTTTTTT.

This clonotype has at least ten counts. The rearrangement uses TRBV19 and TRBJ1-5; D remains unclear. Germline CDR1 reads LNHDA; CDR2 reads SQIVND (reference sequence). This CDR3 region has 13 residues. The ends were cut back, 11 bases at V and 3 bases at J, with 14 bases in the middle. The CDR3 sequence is CAVGRSINQPQHF. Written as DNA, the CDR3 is TGTGCCGTCGGGCGCTCAATCAATCAGCCCCAGCATTTT.

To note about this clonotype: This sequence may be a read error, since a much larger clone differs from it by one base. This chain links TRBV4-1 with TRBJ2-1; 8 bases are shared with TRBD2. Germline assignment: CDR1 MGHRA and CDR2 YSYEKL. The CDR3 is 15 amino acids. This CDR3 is CASSQELAGIVEQLF. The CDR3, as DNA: TGCGCCAGCAGCCAAGAGTTAGCGGGAATCGTTGAGCAGCTCTTC.

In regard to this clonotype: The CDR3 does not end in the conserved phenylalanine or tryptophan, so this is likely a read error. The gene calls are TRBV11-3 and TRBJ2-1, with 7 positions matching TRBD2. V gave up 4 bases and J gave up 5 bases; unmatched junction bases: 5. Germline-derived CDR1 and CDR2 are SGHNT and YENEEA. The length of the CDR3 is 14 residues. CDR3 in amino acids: CASSSGLGHNEQFS. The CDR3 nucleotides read TGTGCCAGCAGCTCAGGACTAGGTCACAATGAGCAGTTCTCC.

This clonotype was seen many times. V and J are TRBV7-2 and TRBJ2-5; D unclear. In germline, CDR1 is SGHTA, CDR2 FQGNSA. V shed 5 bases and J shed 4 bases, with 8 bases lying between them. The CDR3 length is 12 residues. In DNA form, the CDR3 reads TGTGCCAGCAGCAGTACGAGAGAGACCCAGTACTTC. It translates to CASSSTRETQYF.

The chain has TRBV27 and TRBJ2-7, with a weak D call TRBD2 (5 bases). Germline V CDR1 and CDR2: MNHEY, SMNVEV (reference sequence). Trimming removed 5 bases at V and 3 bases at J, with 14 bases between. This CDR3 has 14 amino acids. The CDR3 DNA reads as TGTGCCAGCAGTCCACAAGGACTGGGCTACGAGCAGTACTTC. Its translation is CASSPQGLGYEQYF.